These T cell receptor beta chains were read from a single sample in a study of blood T cells in healthy people across ages. TCRdb passed the 5' RACE reads through MiXCR, listing each CDR3 protein once. Altogether 900,000 to 950,000 distinct CDR3 sequences are present, almost 30% being singletons, with the ten largest covering roughly a tenth. In addition, the sample was reused for a study of T cells of mothers and their children.

The sample was blood. The receptors were sampled from a woman aged 40 to 50 in good health. Each CDR3 is given with its conserved first and last residue. D genes are given only for firm matches. Size is stated for part of the rows, as once, few or many counts, or as a class when the clone is expanded.

TRBD2,TRBJ2-7,TRBV6-2/TRBV6-3,NA,TGTGCCAGCAGTTACTCGAATAGGCTCGCGGGAGGGCCACGCTACGAGCAGTACTTC,CASSYSNRLAGGPRYEQYF
NA,TRBJ1-4,TRBV5-1,NA,TGCGCCAGCAGCCCGGGGCAGGGAAATAATGAAAAACTGTTTTTT,CASSPGQGNNEKLFF
TRBD1,TRBJ2-7,TRBV27,NA,TGTGCCAGCAGTTTAGGGACAGGGTGGAACGAGCAGTACTTC,CASSLGTGWNEQYF
NA,TRBJ1-1,TRBV10-3,few,TGTGCCATCAGTGAAAGAGGTGGGGGGGGAACTGAAGCTTTCTTT,CAISERGGGGTEAFF
NA,TRBJ2-7,TRBV7-9,once,TGTGCCAGCAGCTCAGAGCATCGGGGCCAGTACTTC,CASSSEHRGQYF
NA,TRBJ2-7,TRBV29-1,many,TGCAGCGTTCTCCCCCTGGGCCAGACCCTTTACGAGCAGTACTTC,CSVLPLGQTLYEQYF
NA,TRBJ1-1,TRBV12-3/TRBV12-4,NA,TGTGCCAGCAGTTCTGGGGGCAGGTCTGAAGCTTTCTTT,CASSSGGRSEAFF
TRBD2,TRBJ2-2,TRBV5-1,NA,TGCGCCAGCAGCCTCGCTAGCGGGGGGAACACCGGGGAGCTGTTTTTT,CASSLASGGNTGELFF
TRBD1,TRBJ2-3,TRBV7-2,NA,TGTGCCAGCAGCTCGACAGGGGGCGCCCCAGATACGCAGTATTTT,CASSSTGGAPDTQYF
NA,TRBJ2-1,TRBV5-1,few,TGCGCCAGCAGCCAGGGTCTAGCCTACAATGAGCAGTTCTTC,CASSQGLAYNEQFF
TRBD2,TRBJ2-1,TRBV4-1,NA,TGCGCCAGCACTCCGAGCGGGGGCCTTCGCAATGAGCAGTTCTTC,CASTPSGGLRNEQFF
NA,TRBJ2-7,TRBV6-1,few,TGTGCCAGCAGTGAAGCGGAGGAAGCCTTTCCCTACGAGCAGTACTTC,CASSEAEEAFPYEQYF
NA,TRBJ1-2,TRBV7-2,few,TGTGCCAGCAGACCAGCCGCGGGGTCCTATGGCTACACCTTC,CASRPAAGSYGYTF
NA,TRBJ1-1,TRBV10-3,few,TGTGCCATCAGTGAGTCGGACGGTCCTGAAGCTTTCTTT,CAISESDGPEAFF
NA,TRBJ2-1,TRBV6-6,NA,TGTGCCAGCAGTTACTCGAGGGGTGGCTCCTACAATGAGCAGTTCTTC,CASSYSRGGSYNEQFF
NA,TRBJ1-3,TRBV21-1,NA,TGTGCCAGCAGCAAAGGTTGCAGGGCCTCTGGAAACACCATATATTTT,CASSKGCRASGNTIYF
TRBD2,TRBJ2-7,TRBV7-2,many,TGTGCCAGCAGCTTCGGGCCTAGCGGGGGCTACGAGCAGTACTTC,CASSFGPSGGYEQYF
NA,TRBJ2-7,TRBV29-1,NA,TGCAGCGTTTGGGAGGACTACTCCTACGAGCAGTACTTC,CSVWEDYSYEQYF
NA,TRBJ2-7,TRBV9,few,TGTGCCAGCAGCGCTTACAGGGCGCCCTACGAGCAGTACTTC,CASSAYRAPYEQYF
NA,TRBJ2-5,TRBV20-1,NA,TGCAGTGCTAGAGAACTAGCATCAGTCCAAGAGACCCAGTACTTC,CSARELASVQETQYF
NA,TRBJ2-7,TRBV11-2,many,TGTGCCAGCAGCTTAGGGTTGGGGGAAGAGCAGTACTTC,CASSLGLGEEQYF
NA,TRBJ2-6,TRBV2,few,TGTGCCAGCCTCCACGATGGAAGGTCTGGGGCCAACGTCCTGACTTTC,CASLHDGRSGANVLTF
NA,TRBJ1-5,TRBV2,NA,TGTGCCAGCAGTGTGGCCGTTCTAGGCCCGGAATATAGCAATCAGCCCCAGCATTTT,CASSVAVLGPEYSNQPQHF
NA,TRBJ1-2,TRBV28,NA,TGTGCCAGCAGTCCACCGGGACGGGGGTTCGGCTACACCTTC,CASSPPGRGFGYTF
NA,TRBJ2-7,TRBV28,many,TGTGCCAGCAGTCCCACGCGGCCCAGCTCCTACGAGCAGTACTTC,CASSPTRPSSYEQYF
NA,TRBJ1-1,TRBV7-6,NA,TGTGCCAGCAGCCTCGCGTCGGCAGGTGAAGCTTTCTTT,CASSLASAGEAFF
NA,TRBJ2-3,TRBV14,NA,TGTGCCAGCAGCCAAGGCACAGGGTGGACAGATACGCAGTATTTT,CASSQGTGWTDTQYF
NA,TRBJ1-4,TRBV30,NA,TGTGCCTGGAGTACAGACCAACTTAGCAATGAAAAACTGTTTTTT,CAWSTDQLSNEKLFF
NA,TRBJ2-7,TRBV13,NA,TGTGCCAGCAGTCTAAGGGGGGTCTCCGAGCAGTACTTC,CASSLRGVSEQYF
TRBD2,TRBJ2-1,TRBV7-3,few,TGTGCCAGCAGCTTATCCGGGACTAGCGGGGCCTACAATGAGCAGTTCTTC,CASSLSGTSGAYNEQFF
NA,TRBJ2-5,TRBV7-7,NA,TGTGCTAGCAGCCCAAACCCGGGGGAGACCCAGTACTTC,CASSPNPGETQYF
NA,TRBJ1-2,TRBV12-3/TRBV12-4,NA,TGTGCCAGCAGTTTATTCACGGCTGACGCCAAGGCCTATGGCTACACCTTC,CASSLFTADAKAYGYTF
NA,TRBJ1-1,TRBV29-1,NA,TGCAGCGTCCTAGGAGGGGACCACACTGAAGCTTTCTTT,CSVLGGDHTEAFF
NA,TRBJ1-6,TRBV5-1,NA,TGCGCCAGCAGCTTATTGGCCAGTCCGAATTCACCCCTCCACTTT,CASSLLASPNSPLHF
TRBD2,TRBJ2-3,TRBV11-2,NA,TGTGCCAGCAGCTTAGATCTCTCCGGGACTAGTTCAGATACGCAGTATTTT,CASSLDLSGTSSDTQYF
NA,TRBJ1-2,TRBV20-1,many,TGCAGTGCTAGCCCAAACTATGGCTACACCTTC,CSASPNYGYTF
TRBD2,TRBJ2-5,TRBV28,few,TGTGCCACCCAGAGCTTAATAGCGGGGAACCAAGAGACCCAGTACTTC,CATQSLIAGNQETQYF
NA,TRBJ2-5,TRBV5-1,NA,TGCGCCAGCAGCCCAGGGACGCGCGGAGAGCAGTACTTC,CASSPGTRGEQYF
NA,TRBJ2-3,TRBV28,NA,TGTGCCAGCAGTTTACTGGGGTCAGATACGCAGTATTTT,CASSLLGSDTQYF
TRBD1,TRBJ2-7,TRBV28,many,TGTGCCAGCAGTTTACAGGGGGCAAACGAGCAGTACTTC,CASSLQGANEQYF
TRBD2,TRBJ2-5,TRBV20-1,NA,TGCAGTGCTAGACTTGCGGGAGTGGGTTTCCAAGAGACCCAGTACTTC,CSARLAGVGFQETQYF
TRBD2,TRBJ2-2,TRBV4-1,few,TGCGCCAGCAGCTTGCGACTAGCGGGACAGACCGGGGAGCTGTTTTTT,CASSLRLAGQTGELFF
TRBD2,TRBJ2-1,TRBV28,NA,TGTGCCAGCAGACTAGCGGGATACCTTAATGAGCAGTTCTTC,CASRLAGYLNEQFF
NA,TRBJ1-2,TRBV3-1,NA,TGTGCCAGCAGCCAAGATGGGCAGAGACACTATGGCTACACCTTC,CASSQDGQRHYGYTF
NA,TRBJ2-6,TRBV19,few,TGTGCCAGTAGTATTACCCCAGGGACTGGGGCCAACATCCTGACTTTC,CASSITPGTGANILTF
NA,TRBJ2-1,TRBV4-1,many,TGCGCCAGCAGCCAAGAAGGCACCACTAAGCAGTTCTTC,CASSQEGTTKQFF
TRBD1,TRBJ2-2,TRBV5-1,few,TGCGCCAGCAGCTCCTGGACAGGGTACACCGGGGAGCTGTTTTTT,CASSSWTGYTGELFF
NA,TRBJ2-7,TRBV7-9,many,TGTGCCAGCAGCTTAGGGGACTTCTCCTACGAGCAGTACTTC,CASSLGDFSYEQYF
TRBD1,TRBJ2-5,TRBV5-1,few,TGCGCCAGCAGCTACGGGACAGACCGACAAGAGACCCAGTACTTC,CASSYGTDRQETQYF
NA,TRBJ2-1,TRBV7-8,NA,TGTGCCAGCAGCACAAAGGGGGGCAATGAGCAGTTCTTC,CASSTKGGNEQFF
NA,TRBJ2-7,TRBV12-3/TRBV12-4,NA,TGTGCCGGCACCTCCCCCACCGGGCAGGGGCATGAGCAGTACTTC,CAGTSPTGQGHEQYF